This entry lists 16 T cell receptor beta chains sequenced from one sample in a study of blood T cell repertoires in COVID-19 (dated by TCRdb to between 2020 and 2021). Receptor libraries were prepared by the immunoSEQ multiplex PCR assay. The source is immuneACCESS, and TCRdb retained only in-frame sequences with V and J called. Part of the clones is not carried over; for the studies checked, unresolved V genes explain less than half of this, and the remainder is unexplained. The sample table holds 200,000 to 250,000 clones, of which around 83% were seen once. Of the sample, under 3.5% is held by the ten largest clones. Sample: peripheral blood. The receptor source for this set is a man aged 50 to 60 who had recovered from COVID-19.

The rearrangement uses TRBV7-2 and TRBJ2-7, with TRBD2 identical over 7 bases. The CDR3 covers 16 residues. The V gene end was trimmed by 4 bases and the J gene end by 5 bases; junction bases not matched to a gene: 14. From germline, CDR1 is SGHTA and CDR2 FQGNSA. The CDR3 nucleotides read TGTGCCAGCAGCTACCCTGTCCGGGAGGTGGCCCACGAGCAGTACTTC. This sequence encodes CASSYPVREVAHEQYF. The whole variable domain, filled in from reference TRBV7-2 and TRBJ2-7, reads GAGVSQSPSNKVTEKGKDVELRCDPISGHTALYWYRQSLGQGLEFLIYFQGNSAPDKSGLPSDRFSAERTGGSVSTLTIQRTQQEDSAVYLCASSYPVREVAHEQYFGPGTRLTVT.

The chain carries TRBV5-6 and TRBJ2-5; maybe TRBD2 (6 bases). V lost 4 bases and J 7 bases, leaving 17 bases between the germline ends. The CDR3 runs to 14 residues. Germline V gene lookup returns CDR1 SGHDT and CDR2 YYEEEE. The CDR3 region has the DNA TGTGCCAGCAGCCCATTGGAGGGATTTGGGACCCAGTACTTC. It is translated as CASSPLEGFGTQYF.

This chain links TRBV13 with TRBJ2-1; D remains ambiguous. The V end was cut by 0 bases, the J end by 3 bases, with 6 bases between. Germline lookup yields CDR1 PRHDT and CDR2 FYEKMQ (reference sequence). The CDR3 covers 14 residues. CDR3 amino acids: CASSLGLGYNEQFF. The CDR3 nucleotides are TGTGCCAGCAGCTTAGGCCTAGGCTACAATGAGCAGTTCTTC.

In the case of this clone: This specimen includes other DNA sequences encoding the same CDR3. The rearrangement joins TRBV7-9 to TRBJ1-5; 8 bases line up with TRBD1. The V segment lost 1 base and the J segment 2 bases; nucleotides outside the gene matches: 4. Germline V CDR1 and CDR2: SEHNR, FQNEAQ (reference sequence). CDR3 length: 16 residues. CDR3 DNA sequence: TGTGCCAGCAGCTTAGGGACAGGGTTTGGCAATCAGCCCCAGCATTTT. This gives the protein CASSLGTGFGNQPQHF. The full variable domain, completed using reference TRBV7-9 and TRBJ1-5, is DTGVSQNPRHKITKRGQNVTFRCDPISEHNRLYWYRQTLGQGPEFLTYFQNEAQLEKSRLLSDRFSAERPKGSFSTLEIQRTEQGDSAMYLCASSLGTGFGNQPQHFGDGTRLSIL.

This clone was recorded only once. The chain has TRBV7-8 and TRBJ1-1, with 9 bases matching TRBD1. The length of the CDR3 is 17 residues. V lost 5 bases, J lost 4 bases, and 14 bases stayed unmatched. CDR1 is SGHVS and CDR2 is FQNEAQ in the germline V gene. Here the CDR3 DNA reads TGTGCCAGCAGCCAGGGACAAGCTACAGGGGGCGGCACTGAAGCTTTCTTT. Its protein is CASSQGQATGGGTEAFF.

J is TRBJ1-4 and V is TRBV7-6; D might be TRBD1 (6 bases). V was clipped by 7 bases and J by 8 bases, with 20 bases between them. CDR3 size: 15 residues. Germline V lookup: CDR1 SGHVS, CDR2 FNYEAQ. DNA of the CDR3: TGTGCCAGCAAGACTGACAGGACCTCAGGGGAAAAACTGTTTTTT. Amino acids: CASKTDRTSGEKLFF.

The rearrangement uses TRBV7-9 and TRBJ2-1; maybe TRBD1 (5 bases). Trimming took off 1 base at V and 6 bases at J, with 7 bases between the two ends. Germline V gives CDR1 SEHNR, CDR2 FQNEAQ (reference sequence). This CDR3 has 13 residues. The CDR3 is CASSLGTPNEQFF. CDR3 coding DNA: TGTGCCAGCAGCTTAGGGACACCCAATGAGCAGTTCTTC.

The rearrangement uses TRBV29-1 and TRBJ2-4, with D uncertain. CDR1 is SQVTM and CDR2 is ANQGSEA in the germline V gene. This CDR3 is built from 13 residues. Deletions cut 0 bases from V and 8 bases from J, with 11 bases between. CDR3 region: CSVEEGLGDIQYF. In nucleotides, the CDR3 is TGCAGCGTTGAAGAGGGTTTAGGAGACATTCAGTACTTC.

The chain combines TRBV7-8 with TRBJ1-1; D might be TRBD1 (6 bases). The V gene lost 8 bases and the J gene lost 5 bases, with 15 bases spanning the gap. CDR3 length equals 13 residues. CDR1 and CDR2 from the germline V gene are SGHVS and FQNEAQ. The CDR3 loop reads CASRQERGTEAFF. CDR3 nucleotide sequence: TGTGCCAGCCGACAGGAGAGGGGAACTGAAGCTTTCTTT.

The chain combines TRBV28 with TRBJ1-5; possibly TRBD1 for D (5 bases). The CDR3 loop spans 13 amino acids. Germline CDR1 is MDHEN and CDR2 is SYDVKM. Trimming removed 5 bases at V and 5 bases at J, with 10 bases between. The CDR3 here is CASSPQGYQPQHF. In nucleotides, the CDR3 is TGTGCCAGCAGTCCGCAGGGCTATCAGCCCCAGCATTTT.

The V and J genes are TRBV28 and TRBJ2-7; 12 positions agree with TRBD2. The V gene's germline CDR1 is MDHEN and CDR2 SYDVKM. This CDR3 comprises 16 residues. V dropped 7 bases and J dropped 0; count of bases not matched to a gene: 7. The CDR3 DNA reads as TGTGCCAGCACCCCGACTAGCGGGAGAACCTCCTACGAGCAGTACTTC. This sequence encodes CASTPTSGRTSYEQYF.

The chain is built from TRBV5-8 and TRBJ2-7, with 8 positions matching TRBD2. V was clipped by 1 base and J by 6 bases; unmatched bases: 6. This CDR3 has 14 amino acids. Germline V gene lookup returns CDR1 SGHTS and CDR2 YDEGEE. CDR3 residues: CASSLFGRASEQYF. CDR3 DNA sequence: TGTGCCAGCAGCTTGTTCGGGAGGGCCTCCGAGCAGTACTTC.

The chain carries TRBV19 and TRBJ2-2; no clear D. Looked up from germline, CDR1 is LNHDA and CDR2 is SQIVND (reference sequence). This CDR3 has 16 amino acids. V lost 5 bases and J 6 bases, leaving 19 bases between the germline ends. The CDR3 DNA sequence: TGTGCCAGTAGTCCACACCAAATTTGGGCAGCCGGGGAGCTGTTTTTT. Its translation: CASSPHQIWAAGELFF.

V usage is TRBV3-1 (or the pseudogene TRBV3-2) and J usage is TRBJ1-4, with D possibly being TRBD1 (5 bases). The V gene lost 2 bases and the J gene lost 4 bases, with 11 bases spanning the gap. From germline, CDR1 is LGHDT and CDR2 YNNKEL (reference sequence). This CDR3 region has 15 residues. The CDR3 is CASSQPGLNNEKLFF. CDR3 nucleotide sequence: TGTGCCAGCAGCCAACCGGGACTGAATAATGAAAAACTGTTTTTT.

This chain connects TRBV19 to TRBJ2-3, with 9 positions matching TRBD1. The length of the CDR3 is 16 residues. Per germline, CDR1 LNHDA and CDR2 SQIVND (reference sequence). Trimming cost V 3 bases and J 3 bases; bases outside gene matches: 7. In DNA, the CDR3 is TGTGCCAGTAGTATGGGACAGGGCGTTGGTACAGATACGCAGTATTTT. Its translation: CASSMGQGVGTDTQYF. The entire variable domain, with the rest obtained from reference TRBV19 and TRBJ2-3, is as follows: DGGITQSPKYLFRKEGQNVTLSCEQNLNHDAMYWYRQDPGQGLRLIYYSQIVNDFQKGDIAEGYSVSREKKESFPLTVTSAQKNPTAFYLCASSMGQGVGTDTQYFGPGTRLTVL.

This chain connects TRBV2 to TRBJ2-1, with 12 bases identical to TRBD2. The CDR3 totals 17 residues. The J segment lost 2 bases and the V segment lost 3 bases, leaving 5 bases of the junction unmatched. Germline V gene sequence: CDR1 SNHLY, CDR2 FYNNEI. As DNA, the CDR3 is TGTGCCAGCAGTGACCCCGGACTAGCGGGAACCTACAATGAGCAGTTCTTC. It encodes CASSDPGLAGTYNEQFF.